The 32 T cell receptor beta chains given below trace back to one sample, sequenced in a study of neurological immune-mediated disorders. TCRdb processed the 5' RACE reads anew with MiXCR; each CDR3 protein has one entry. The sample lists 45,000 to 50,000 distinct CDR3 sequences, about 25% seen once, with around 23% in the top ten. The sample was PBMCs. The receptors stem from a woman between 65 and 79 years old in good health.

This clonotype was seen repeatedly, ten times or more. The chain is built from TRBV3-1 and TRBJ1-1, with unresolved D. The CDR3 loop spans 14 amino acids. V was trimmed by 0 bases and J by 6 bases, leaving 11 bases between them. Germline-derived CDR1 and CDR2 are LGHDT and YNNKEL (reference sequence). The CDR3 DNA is TGTGCCAGCAGCCAAGAGGGTCGTCGGGCTGAAGCTTTCTTT. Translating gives CASSQEGRRAEAFF.

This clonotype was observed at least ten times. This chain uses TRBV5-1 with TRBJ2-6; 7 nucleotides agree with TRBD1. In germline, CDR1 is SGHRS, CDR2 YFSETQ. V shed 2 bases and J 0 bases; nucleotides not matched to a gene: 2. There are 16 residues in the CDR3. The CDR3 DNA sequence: TGCGCCAGCAGCTTAGGACAGGTCTCTGGGGCCAACGTCCTGACTTTC. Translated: CASSLGQVSGANVLTF.

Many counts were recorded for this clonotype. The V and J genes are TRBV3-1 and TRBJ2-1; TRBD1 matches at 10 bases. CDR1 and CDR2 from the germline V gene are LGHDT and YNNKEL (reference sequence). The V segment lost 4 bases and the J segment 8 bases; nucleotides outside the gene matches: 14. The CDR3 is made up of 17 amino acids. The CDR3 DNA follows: TGTGCCAGCAGCCGCAGAGGGTCAGGTGGGACAGGGGATGAGCAGTTCTTC. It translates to CASSRRGSGGTGDEQFF.

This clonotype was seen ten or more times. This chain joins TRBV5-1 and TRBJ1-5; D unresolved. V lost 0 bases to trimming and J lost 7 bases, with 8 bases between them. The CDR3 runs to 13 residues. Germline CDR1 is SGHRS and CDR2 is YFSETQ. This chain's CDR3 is CASSLEGRQPQHF. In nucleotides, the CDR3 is TGCGCCAGCAGCTTGGAAGGCCGCCAGCCCCAGCATTTT.

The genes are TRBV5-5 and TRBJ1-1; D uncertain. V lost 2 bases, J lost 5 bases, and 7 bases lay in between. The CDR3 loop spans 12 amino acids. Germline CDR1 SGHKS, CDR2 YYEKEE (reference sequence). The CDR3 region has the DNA TGTGCCAGCAGCTTCGGAAATACTGAAGCTTTCTTT. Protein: CASSFGNTEAFF.

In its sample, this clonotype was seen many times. CDR3 DNA: TGTGCCAGCAGCTTCGGGACAAACCAAGAGACCCAGTACTTC. It translates to CASSFGTNQETQYF. The rearrangement links TRBV7-9 to TRBJ2-5; tentatively, D is TRBD1 (6 bases). The germline V and J ends were trimmed by 3 bases and 0 bases, with 8 bases remaining between them. Germline CDR1 is SEHNR and CDR2 is FQNEAQ (reference sequence). The CDR3 has 14 residues.

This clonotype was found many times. For the CDR3, the DNA is TGTGCCAGCAGCTTAAGATTAGACGAGTTCACCGGGGAGCTGTTTTTT. It translates to CASSLRLDEFTGELFF. This chain uses TRBV7-2 with TRBJ2-2; D ambiguous. CDR1 is SGHTA, CDR2 FQGNSA, per germline. The CDR3 spans 16 residues. Trimming shortened V by 2 bases and J by 4 bases, and 14 bases separated the two germline ends.

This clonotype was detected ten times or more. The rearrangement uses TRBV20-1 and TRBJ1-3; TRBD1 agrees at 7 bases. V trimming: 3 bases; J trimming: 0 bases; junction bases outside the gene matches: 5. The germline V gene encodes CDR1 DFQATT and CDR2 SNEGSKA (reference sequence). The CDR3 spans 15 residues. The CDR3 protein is CSASTGAISGNTIYF. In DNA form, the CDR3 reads TGCAGTGCTAGCACAGGGGCCATCTCTGGAAACACCATATATTTT.

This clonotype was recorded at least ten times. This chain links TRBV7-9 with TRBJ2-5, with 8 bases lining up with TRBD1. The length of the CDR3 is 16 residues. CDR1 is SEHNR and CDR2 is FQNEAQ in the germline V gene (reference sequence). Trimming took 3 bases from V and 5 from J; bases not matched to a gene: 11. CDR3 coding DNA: TGTGCCAGCAGCTTCCTGCTTGGACAGGGTGGGGAGACCCAGTACTTC. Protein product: CASSFLLGQGGETQYF.

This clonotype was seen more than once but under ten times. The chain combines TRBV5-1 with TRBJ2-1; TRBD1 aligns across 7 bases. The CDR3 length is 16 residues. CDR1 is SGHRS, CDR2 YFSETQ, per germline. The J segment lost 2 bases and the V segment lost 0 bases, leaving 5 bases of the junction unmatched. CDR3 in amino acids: CASSLDRGAPYNEQFF. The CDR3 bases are TGCGCCAGCAGCTTGGACAGGGGAGCCCCCTACAATGAGCAGTTCTTC.

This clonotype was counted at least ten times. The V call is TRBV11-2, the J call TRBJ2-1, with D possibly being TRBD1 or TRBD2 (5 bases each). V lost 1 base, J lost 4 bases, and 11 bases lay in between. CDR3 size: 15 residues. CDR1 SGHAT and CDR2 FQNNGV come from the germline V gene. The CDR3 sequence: CASSLVGEIYNEQFF. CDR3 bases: TGTGCCAGCAGCTTAGTGGGGGAGATATACAATGAGCAGTTCTTC. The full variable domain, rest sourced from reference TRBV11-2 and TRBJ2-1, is EAGVAQSPRYKIIEKRQSVAFWCNPISGHATLYWYQQILGQGPKLLIQFQNNGVVDDSQLPKDRFSAERLKGVDSTLKIQPAKLEDSAVYLCASSLVGEIYNEQFFGPGTRLTVL.

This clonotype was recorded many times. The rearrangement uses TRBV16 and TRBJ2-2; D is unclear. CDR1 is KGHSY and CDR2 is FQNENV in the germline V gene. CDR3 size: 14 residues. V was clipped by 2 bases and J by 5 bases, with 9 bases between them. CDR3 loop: CASSQRVATGELFF. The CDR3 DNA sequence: TGTGCCAGCAGCCAACGGGTGGCGACCGGGGAGCTGTTTTTT.

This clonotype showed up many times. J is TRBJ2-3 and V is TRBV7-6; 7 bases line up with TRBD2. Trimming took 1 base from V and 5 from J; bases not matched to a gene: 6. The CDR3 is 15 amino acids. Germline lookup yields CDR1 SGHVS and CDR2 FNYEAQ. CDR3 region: CASSLGTSGIDTQYF. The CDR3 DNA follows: TGTGCCAGCAGCTTAGGGACTAGTGGTATAGATACGCAGTATTTT.

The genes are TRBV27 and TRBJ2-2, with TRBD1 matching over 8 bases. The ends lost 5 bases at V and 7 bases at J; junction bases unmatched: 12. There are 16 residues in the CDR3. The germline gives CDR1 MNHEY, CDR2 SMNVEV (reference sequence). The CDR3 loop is CASSLGTGNFYGELFF. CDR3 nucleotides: TGTGCCAGCAGTCTTGGGACAGGCAACTTCTACGGGGAGCTGTTTTTT.

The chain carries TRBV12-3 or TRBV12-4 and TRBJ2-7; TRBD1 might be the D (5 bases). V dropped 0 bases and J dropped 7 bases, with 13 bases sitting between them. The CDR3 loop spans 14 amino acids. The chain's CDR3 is CASSLAQGFGEQYF. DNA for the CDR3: TGTGCCAGCAGTTTAGCGCAGGGCTTCGGGGAGCAGTACTTC.

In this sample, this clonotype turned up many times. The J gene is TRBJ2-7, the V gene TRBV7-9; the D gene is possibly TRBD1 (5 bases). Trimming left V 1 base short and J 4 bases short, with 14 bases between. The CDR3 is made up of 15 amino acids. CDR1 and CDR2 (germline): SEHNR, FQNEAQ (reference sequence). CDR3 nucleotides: TGTGCCAGCAGCTTAGAGACCCTAGGGGTATACGAGCAGTACTTC. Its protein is CASSLETLGVYEQYF.

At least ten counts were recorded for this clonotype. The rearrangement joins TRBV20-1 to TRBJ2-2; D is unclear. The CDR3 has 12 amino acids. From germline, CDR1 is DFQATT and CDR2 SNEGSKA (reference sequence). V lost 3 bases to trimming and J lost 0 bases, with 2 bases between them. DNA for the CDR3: TGCAGTGCTAGCACGAACACCGGGGAGCTGTTTTTT. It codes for CSASTNTGELFF.

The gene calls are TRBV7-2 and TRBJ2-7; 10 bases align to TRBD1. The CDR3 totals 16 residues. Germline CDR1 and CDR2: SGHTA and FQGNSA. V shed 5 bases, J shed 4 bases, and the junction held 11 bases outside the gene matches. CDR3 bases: TGTGCCAGCAGCCCACACGCCCGGACAGGGGGTTACGAGCAGTACTTC. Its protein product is CASSPHARTGGYEQYF.

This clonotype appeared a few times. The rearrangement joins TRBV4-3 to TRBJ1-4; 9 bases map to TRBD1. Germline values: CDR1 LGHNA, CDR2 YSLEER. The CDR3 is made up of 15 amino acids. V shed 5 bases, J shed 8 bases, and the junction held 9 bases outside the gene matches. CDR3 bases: TGCGCCAGCAGCTTCGAAGGGACAGGGTACGAAAAACTGTTTTTT. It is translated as CASSFEGTGYEKLFF.

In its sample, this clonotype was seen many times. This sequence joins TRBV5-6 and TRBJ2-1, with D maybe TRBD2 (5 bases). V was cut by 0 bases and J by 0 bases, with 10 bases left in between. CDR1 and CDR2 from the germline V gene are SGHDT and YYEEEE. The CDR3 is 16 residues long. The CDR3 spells CASSLGWESSYNEQFF. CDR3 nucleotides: TGTGCCAGCAGCTTGGGGTGGGAGAGCTCCTACAATGAGCAGTTCTTC.

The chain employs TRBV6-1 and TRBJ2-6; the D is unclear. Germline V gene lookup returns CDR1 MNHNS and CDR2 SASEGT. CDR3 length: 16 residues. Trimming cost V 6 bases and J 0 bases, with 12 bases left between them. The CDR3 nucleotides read TGTGCCAGCAGCACACGAAGGGTCTCTGGGGCCAACGTCCTGACTTTC. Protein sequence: CASSTRRVSGANVLTF.

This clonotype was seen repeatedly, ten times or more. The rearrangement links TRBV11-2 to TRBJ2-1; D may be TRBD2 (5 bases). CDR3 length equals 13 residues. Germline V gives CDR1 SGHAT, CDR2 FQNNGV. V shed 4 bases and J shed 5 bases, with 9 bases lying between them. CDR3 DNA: TGTGCCAGCAGCTGGGGAGAAAACAATGAGCAGTTCTTC. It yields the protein CASSWGENNEQFF.

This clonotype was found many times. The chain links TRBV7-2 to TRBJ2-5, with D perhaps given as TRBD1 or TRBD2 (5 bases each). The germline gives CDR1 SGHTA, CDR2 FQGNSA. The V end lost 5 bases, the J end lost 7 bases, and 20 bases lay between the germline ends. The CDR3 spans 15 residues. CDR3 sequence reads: CASSPRAGPPGTQYF. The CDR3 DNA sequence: TGTGCCAGCAGCCCCAGGGCGGGCCCACCGGGGACCCAGTACTTC.

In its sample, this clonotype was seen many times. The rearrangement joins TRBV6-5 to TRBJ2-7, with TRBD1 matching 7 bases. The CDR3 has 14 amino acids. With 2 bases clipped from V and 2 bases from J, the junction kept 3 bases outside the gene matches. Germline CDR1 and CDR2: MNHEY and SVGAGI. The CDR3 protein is CASSYNRGPYEQYF. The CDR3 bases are TGTGCCAGCAGTTACAATAGGGGGCCCTACGAGCAGTACTTC.

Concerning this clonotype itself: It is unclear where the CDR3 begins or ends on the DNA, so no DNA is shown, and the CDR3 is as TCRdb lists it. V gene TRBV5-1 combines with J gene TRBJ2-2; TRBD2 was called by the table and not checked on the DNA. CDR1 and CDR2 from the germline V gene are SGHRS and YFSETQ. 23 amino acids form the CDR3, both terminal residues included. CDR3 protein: CASSIYLCSSWVGAGGVSGELFF.

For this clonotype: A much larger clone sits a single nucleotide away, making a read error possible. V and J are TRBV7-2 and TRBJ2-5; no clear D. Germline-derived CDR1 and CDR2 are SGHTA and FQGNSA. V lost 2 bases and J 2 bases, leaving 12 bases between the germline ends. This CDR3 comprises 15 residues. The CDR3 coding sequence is TGTGCCAGCAGCTTACTGGCAGTGGCTCAAGAGACCCAGTACTTC. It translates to CASSLLAVAQETQYF.

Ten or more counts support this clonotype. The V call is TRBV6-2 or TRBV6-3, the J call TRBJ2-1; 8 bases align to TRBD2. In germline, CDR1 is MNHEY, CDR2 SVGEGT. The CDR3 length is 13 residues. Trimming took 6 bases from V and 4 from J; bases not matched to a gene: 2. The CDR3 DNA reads TGTGCCAGCAGAACTAGCGGATACAATGAGCAGTTCTTC. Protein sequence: CASRTSGYNEQFF.

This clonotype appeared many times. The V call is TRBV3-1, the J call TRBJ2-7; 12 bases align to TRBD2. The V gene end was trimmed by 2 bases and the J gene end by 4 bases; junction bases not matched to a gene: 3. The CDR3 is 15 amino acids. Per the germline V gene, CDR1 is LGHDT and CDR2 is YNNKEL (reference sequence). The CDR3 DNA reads TGTGCCAGCAGCCAAAGGACTAGCGGGACTTACGAGCAGTACTTC. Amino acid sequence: CASSQRTSGTYEQYF.

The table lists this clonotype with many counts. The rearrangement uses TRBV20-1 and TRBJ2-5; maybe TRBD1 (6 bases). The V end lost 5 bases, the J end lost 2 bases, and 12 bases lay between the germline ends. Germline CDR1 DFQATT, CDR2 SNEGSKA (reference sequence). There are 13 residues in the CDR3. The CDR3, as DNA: TGCAGTGCTTACTCGGACAGACAAGAGACCCAGTACTTC. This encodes CSAYSDRQETQYF.

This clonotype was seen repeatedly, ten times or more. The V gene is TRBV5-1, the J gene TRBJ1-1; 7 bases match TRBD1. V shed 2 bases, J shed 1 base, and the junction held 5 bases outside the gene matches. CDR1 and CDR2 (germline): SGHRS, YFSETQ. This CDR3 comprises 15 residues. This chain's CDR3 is CASSLAGTANTEAFF. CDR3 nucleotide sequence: TGCGCCAGCAGCTTAGCCGGGACAGCGAACACTGAAGCTTTCTTT.

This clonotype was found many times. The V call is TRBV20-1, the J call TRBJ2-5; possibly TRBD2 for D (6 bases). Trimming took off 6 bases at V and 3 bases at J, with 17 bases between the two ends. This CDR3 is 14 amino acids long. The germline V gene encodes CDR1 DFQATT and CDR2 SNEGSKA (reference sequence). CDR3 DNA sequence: TGCAGTGCGGTACGACTAGATTTTAAAGAGACCCAGTACTTC. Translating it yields CSAVRLDFKETQYF.

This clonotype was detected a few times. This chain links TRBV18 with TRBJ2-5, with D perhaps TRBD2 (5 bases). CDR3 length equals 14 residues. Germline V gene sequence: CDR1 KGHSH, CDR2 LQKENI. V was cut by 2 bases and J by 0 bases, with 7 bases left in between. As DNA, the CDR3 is TGTGCCAGCTCACCAGGACTGAACCAAGAGACCCAGTACTTC. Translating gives CASSPGLNQETQYF.